This TCR beta chain was sequenced for a study of T cell changes during pregnancy in multiple sclerosis. CDR1 MDHEN and CDR2 SYDVKM come from the germline V gene. Trimming took off 3 bases at V and 8 bases at J, with 19 bases between the two ends. The CDR3 runs 16 residues. Measured with immunoSEQ multiplex PCR; TCRdb has only the in-frame clones, and not every one. The data hold tens of thousands of clones, with roughly 91% observed a single time. This chain links TRBV28 with TRBJ1-4; TRBD1 might be the D (6 bases). The sample was CD8+ T cells from peripheral blood mononuclear cells, taken in the third trimester of pregnancy. The origin of this receptor is a female donor with multiple sclerosis, enrolled in a pregnancy study. This chain's CDR3 is CASSFHVPGVGEKLFF. CDR3 nucleotide sequence: TGTGCCAGCAGTTTCCATGTACCAGGGGTTGGAGAAAAACTGTTTTTT.